One sample yielded the 32 T cell receptor beta chains listed below, sequenced in a study of long-term antiretroviral therapy in people with HIV. Survey-level immunoSEQ v3.0 assays were run. TCRdb's copy holds only in-frame clones and misses some; the assay was immunoSEQ multiplex PCR. Of 25,000 to 35,000 clones listed, roughly nine tenths are singletons. The sample was unsorted PBMCs, taken about 5 years before starting antiretroviral therapy. These receptors came from a man in his forties or fifties with HIV.

The V and J genes are TRBV5-1 and TRBJ1-1; D call uncertain. CDR1 is SGHRS, CDR2 YFSETQ, per germline. There are 12 residues in the CDR3. V lost 5 bases, J lost 2 bases, and 7 bases lay in between. CDR3 amino acids: CASRERNTEAFF. The CDR3 nucleotides are TGCGCCAGCAGGGAACGTAACACTGAAGCTTTCTTT. Drawing the rest from reference TRBV5-1 and TRBJ1-1, the complete variable domain is KAGVTQTPRYLIKTRGQQVTLSCSPISGHRSVSWYQQTPGQGLQFLFEYFSETQRNKGNFPGRFSGRQFSNSRSEMNVSTLELGDSALYLCASRERNTEAFFGQGTRLTVV.

The chain recombines TRBV18 with TRBJ1-2; 7 nucleotides align to TRBD1. J was trimmed by 8 bases and V by 3 bases; bases with no gene match: 12. Germline assignment: CDR1 KGHSH and CDR2 LQKENI. This CDR3 has 15 residues. This CDR3 reads CASSPPWRGPGGYTF. The DNA for the CDR3 is TGTGCCAGCTCACCTCCGTGGAGGGGGCCTGGAGGCTACACCTTC.

Only one count was recorded for this clone. The chain recombines TRBV5-1 with TRBJ2-3; TRBD2 matches 11 bases. The germline V gene has CDR1 SGHRS and CDR2 YFSETQ. CDR3 length equals 15 residues. Trimming removed 4 bases from V and 4 bases from J; junction bases left unmatched: 5. Written as DNA, the CDR3 is TGCGCCAGCAGCGGCGGGACTAGCGGAGCAGATACGCAGTATTTT. It specifies CASSGGTSGADTQYF.

V usage is TRBV30 and J usage is TRBJ1-1; a weak D match, TRBD1 (5 bases). Trimming pared 0 bases from V and 0 bases from J, leaving 11 bases between. The CDR3 covers 15 residues. Germline V gene lookup returns CDR1 GTSNPN and CDR2 SVGIG (reference sequence). The CDR3 DNA follows: TGTGCCTGGAGTGTATGGGGGGTACTGAACACTGAAGCTTTCTTT. Translating gives CAWSVWGVLNTEAFF.

The V call is TRBV9, the J call TRBJ2-7, with no clear D. The germline V gene has CDR1 SGDLS and CDR2 YYNGEE. V was cut by 0 bases and J by 0 bases, with 7 bases left in between. This CDR3 comprises 14 residues. CDR3 in DNA: TGTGCCAGCAGCGTAGGGTTGGACTCCTACGAGCAGTACTTC. This sequence encodes CASSVGLDSYEQYF. Using reference TRBV9 and TRBJ2-7 for the parts outside the CDR3, the full variable domain is DSGVTQTPKHLITATGQRVTLRCSPRSGDLSVYWYQQSLDQGLQFLIQYYNGEERAKGNILERFSAQQFPDLHSELNLSSLELGDSALYFCASSVGLDSYEQYFGPGTRLTVT.

This chain connects TRBV30 to TRBJ2-7; 12 bases align to TRBD2. V shed 4 bases, J shed 3 bases, and the junction held 7 bases outside the gene matches. This CDR3 has 15 amino acids. CDR1 is GTSNPN, CDR2 SVGIG, per germline (reference sequence). CDR3 in amino acids: CAWTSGRAAIYEQYF. Here the CDR3 DNA reads TGTGCCTGGACTAGCGGGAGGGCCGCTATCTACGAGCAGTACTTC.

V gene TRBV4-1 combines with J gene TRBJ1-1; D not certain. The CDR3 spans 16 residues. V lost 3 bases to trimming and J lost 0 bases, with 14 bases between them. Per germline, CDR1 MGHRA and CDR2 YSYEKL. This CDR3 is CASSHPDWLLNTEAFF. CDR3 in DNA: TGCGCCAGCAGCCATCCCGACTGGCTACTGAACACTGAAGCTTTCTTT.

The V and J genes are TRBV18 and TRBJ1-5; D is perhaps TRBD1 (6 bases). Trimming removed 3 bases at V and 5 bases at J, with 8 bases between. Germline V gene sequence: CDR1 KGHSH, CDR2 LQKENI. The CDR3 totals 13 residues. This chain's CDR3 is CASSPEGDQPQHF. Here the CDR3 DNA reads TGTGCCAGCTCACCGGAGGGGGATCAGCCCCAGCATTTT.

The chain recombines TRBV27 with TRBJ1-1, with 9 bases lining up with TRBD1. The CDR3 loop spans 15 amino acids. The V segment lost 8 bases and the J segment 1 base; nucleotides outside the gene matches: 8. CDR1 and CDR2 (germline): MNHEY, SMNVEV (reference sequence). DNA of the CDR3: TGTGCCAGCGCTAACAGGGGGCGAGGGAACACTGAAGCTTTCTTT. Translation: CASANRGRGNTEAFF.

This chain links TRBV27 with TRBJ2-5, with 8 positions matching TRBD2. The J call may be in error: the DNA end matches TRBJ2-7 better. CDR1 and CDR2 from the germline V gene are MNHEY and SMNVEV (reference sequence). This CDR3 contains 13 residues. DNA of the CDR3: TGTGCCAGCAGTCCCGCGGGGGGCTACGAGCAGTACTTC. Protein product: CASSPAGGYEQYF.

The gene calls are TRBV18 and TRBJ2-7; D could derive from TRBD1 or TRBD2 (6 bases each). Germline V CDR1 and CDR2: KGHSH, LQKENI. V lost 6 bases to trimming and J lost 6 bases, with 18 bases between them. This CDR3 region has 14 residues. CDR3 bases: TGTGCCAGCTCTACCCATCCGGGGGCTCTCGAGCAGTACTTC. It yields the protein CASSTHPGALEQYF.

The chain links TRBV20-1 to TRBJ2-7; D call uncertain. CDR3 length: 10 amino acids. Germline values: CDR1 DFQATT, CDR2 SNEGSKA (reference sequence). Trimming pared 6 bases from V and 3 bases from J, leaving 6 bases between. CDR3 amino acids: CSAGSYEQYF. In DNA, the CDR3 is TGCAGTGCCGGCAGCTACGAGCAGTACTTC.

The rearrangement links TRBV18 to TRBJ2-1, with D unresolved. In germline, CDR1 is KGHSH, CDR2 LQKENI. Trimming cost V 5 bases and J 10 bases, with 15 bases left between them. This CDR3 region has 13 residues. The DNA for the CDR3 is TGTGCCAGCTCAGGGTCCGGCGTCGGAGAGCAGTTCTTC. Amino acids: CASSGSGVGEQFF.

The gene calls are TRBV11-2 and TRBJ1-2; D call uncertain. Germline V gives CDR1 SGHAT, CDR2 FQNNGV. Trimming stripped 1 base from V and 5 bases from J, with 14 bases between. CDR3 length: 15 amino acids. CDR3 sequence reads: CASSLGPSEEYGYTF. CDR3 sequence (DNA): TGTGCCAGCAGCTTAGGACCATCGGAAGAGTATGGCTACACCTTC.

The chain carries TRBV4-3 and TRBJ1-6, with D uncertain. The germline gives CDR1 LGHNA, CDR2 YSLEER. The CDR3 sequence is 16 residues long. V was pared by 0 bases and J by 2 bases, with 8 bases between. DNA of the CDR3: TGCGCCAGCAGCCAAGAGTTAAGGGCCTATAATTCACCCCTCCACTTT. Its translation is CASSQELRAYNSPLHF.

This clone has only one observation. The chain uses TRBV7-2 and TRBJ2-7; 9 bases match TRBD2. The CDR3 extends over 14 amino acids. Germline CDR1 SGHTA, CDR2 FQGNSA. The V gene end was trimmed by 5 bases and the J gene end by 6 bases; junction bases not matched to a gene: 8. CDR3 coding DNA: TGTGCCAGCAGCCTGGGACTAGCAGGTGGCGAGCAGTACTTC. Translating it yields CASSLGLAGGEQYF.

The chain combines TRBV29-1 with TRBJ2-5; 9 nucleotides match TRBD1. The length of the CDR3 is 14 residues. The germline V gene encodes CDR1 SQVTM and CDR2 ANQGSEA. After removal of 0 bases from V and 4 bases from J, the junction contained 3 bases not matched to a gene. CDR3 residues: CSVEDHRGRETQYF. The CDR3 DNA reads TGCAGCGTTGAAGATCACAGGGGGCGAGAGACCCAGTACTTC.

The rearrangement uses TRBV7-9 and TRBJ2-3, with D tentatively TRBD2 (5 bases). Per germline, CDR1 SEHNR and CDR2 FQNEAQ (reference sequence). The CDR3 length is 14 residues. Trimming removed 5 bases at V and 2 bases at J, with 11 bases between. Written as DNA, the CDR3 is TGTGCCAGCAGCACCGGACTTTACACAGATACGCAGTATTTT. Protein sequence: CASSTGLYTDTQYF.

The CDR3 protein is CASSQELSGVASGANVLTF. CDR3 in DNA: TGCGCCAGCAGCCAAGAGCTTAGCGGGGTGGCTTCTGGGGCCAACGTCCTGACTTTC. The chain couples TRBV4-1 to TRBJ2-6, with TRBD2 matching over 8 bases. There are 19 residues in the CDR3. Losses at the gene ends were 0 bases for V and 1 base for J; bases not matched to a gene: 8. Germline assignment: CDR1 MGHRA and CDR2 YSYEKL.

This chain connects TRBV11-2 to TRBJ2-7; D unclear. The V and J ends lost 1 base and 6 bases respectively, with 7 bases between them. The CDR3 contains 12 residues. Germline V CDR1 and CDR2: SGHAT, FQNNGV. The CDR3 spells CASSLGAGEQYF. The CDR3 DNA follows: TGTGCCAGCAGCTTAGGAGCAGGCGAGCAGTACTTC.

V usage is TRBV5-1 and J usage is TRBJ1-6, with TRBD1 matching 9 bases. The V and J ends lost 1 base and 8 bases, in that order; junction bases with no gene match: 1. Germline V gene sequence: CDR1 SGHRS, CDR2 YFSETQ. The CDR3 length is 14 residues. The CDR3 reads CASSLTGGDSPLHF. The DNA of the CDR3 is TGCGCCAGCAGCTTGACAGGGGGCGATTCACCCCTCCACTTT.

V gene TRBV9 combines with J gene TRBJ1-2; D is ambiguous. In germline, CDR1 is SGDLS, CDR2 YYNGEE. The CDR3 length is 12 residues. V was pared by 3 bases and J by 7 bases, with 10 bases between. Written as DNA, the CDR3 is TGTGCCAGCAGCGCCCAGGCCGGTGGCTACACCTTC. Its translation is CASSAQAGGYTF.

The CDR3 spells CASSSPGQGIYEQYF. CDR3 nucleotides: TGTGCCAGCAGTTCACCGGGACAGGGGATCTACGAGCAGTACTTC. The chain uses TRBV6-1 and TRBJ2-7, with 10 bases aligning to TRBD1. The germline gives CDR1 MNHNS, CDR2 SASEGT. The J segment lost 3 bases and the V segment lost 5 bases, leaving 7 bases of the junction unmatched. The CDR3 covers 15 residues.

The rearrangement uses TRBV9 and TRBJ1-1, with D perhaps matching TRBD1 (5 bases). Germline V gene lookup returns CDR1 SGDLS and CDR2 YYNGEE. The CDR3 sequence is 15 residues long. Deletions cut 4 bases from V and 4 bases from J, with 17 bases between. The CDR3 DNA reads as TGTGCCAGCAGCTCCGATGGGGGTAGGGCCACTGAAGCTTTCTTT. Its protein product is CASSSDGGRATEAFF. The full variable domain, in which reference TRBV9 and TRBJ1-1 provide the parts outside the CDR3, is DSGVTQTPKHLITATGQRVTLRCSPRSGDLSVYWYQQSLDQGLQFLIQYYNGEERAKGNILERFSAQQFPDLHSELNLSSLELGDSALYFCASSSDGGRATEAFFGQGTRLTVV.

The genes are TRBV29-1 and TRBJ1-1, with D possibly matching TRBD1 (5 bases). CDR1 and CDR2 (germline): SQVTM, ANQGSEA. Trimming took 8 bases from V and 0 from J, leaving 16 bases between them. There are 14 residues in the CDR3. For the CDR3, the DNA is TGCAGCTCTGGGGCAGTGACAATGAACACTGAAGCTTTCTTT. Translating it yields CSSGAVTMNTEAFF. The full variable domain, completed using reference TRBV29-1 and TRBJ1-1, is SAVISQKPSRDICQRGTSLTIQCQVDSQVTMMFWYRQQPGQSLTLIATANQGSEATYESGFVIDKFPISRPNLTFSTLTVSNMSPEDSSIYLCSSGAVTMNTEAFFGQGTRLTVV.

J is TRBJ2-7 and V is TRBV6-1; D is ambiguous. The CDR3 covers 12 residues. V was clipped by 5 bases and J by 11 bases, with 16 bases between them. Germline V lookup: CDR1 MNHNS, CDR2 SASEGT. CDR3 sequence: CASSLNPISEYF. CDR3 sequence (DNA): TGTGCCAGCAGTTTGAACCCAATTTCGGAGTACTTC.

Comment on this clone: One end of the junction is discordant with germline, which a read error may explain. This chain uses TRBV15 with TRBJ2-7, with D perhaps TRBD2 (6 bases). CDR3 length: 13 residues. Germline V CDR1 and CDR2: LNHNV, YYDKDF (reference sequence). CDR3 DNA: TGTGCCACCAGCAGAGATCAGGGACTCGCCCTAGCTTTC. As protein: CATSRDQGLALAF. Together with reference TRBV15 and TRBJ2-7, the CDR3 gives the full variable domain: DAMVIQNPRYQVTQFGKPVTLSCSQTLNHNVMYWYQQKSSQAPKLLFHYYDKDFNNEADTPDNFQSRRPNTSFCFLDIRSPGLGDTAMYLCATSRDQGLALAFGPGTRLTVT.

The chain links TRBV11-3 to TRBJ2-2; 8 nucleotides align to TRBD1. Per the germline V gene, CDR1 is SGHNT and CDR2 is YENEEA. There are 16 residues in the CDR3. J was trimmed by 0 bases and V by 5 bases; bases with no gene match: 5. The CDR3 protein is CASSAKQGANTGELFF. CDR3 nucleotides: TGTGCCAGCAGCGCTAAACAGGGGGCGAACACCGGGGAGCTGTTTTTT. Full variable domain (outside the CDR3, taken from reference TRBV11-3 and TRBJ2-2): EAGVVQSPRYKIIEKKQPVAFWCNPISGHNTLYWYLQNLGQGPELLIRYENEEAVDDSQLPKDRFSAERLKGVDSTLKIQPAELGDSAVYLCASSAKQGANTGELFFGEGSRLTVL.

V gene TRBV19 combines with J gene TRBJ1-1; TRBD1 matches at 7 bases. CDR3 length equals 13 residues. With V trimmed by 7 bases and J by 7 bases, 9 bases remained unmatched. Germline lookup yields CDR1 LNHDA and CDR2 SQIVND (reference sequence). The CDR3 DNA reads as TGTGCCAGTAACGTAGACAGGGCCGGTGAAGCTTTCTTT. Protein sequence: CASNVDRAGEAFF.

The rearrangement uses TRBV27 and TRBJ2-1, with D tentatively TRBD1 (8 bases). Trimming pared 6 bases from V and 2 bases from J, leaving 17 bases between. The CDR3 consists of 16 residues. CDR1 and CDR2 from the germline V gene are MNHEY and SMNVEV (reference sequence). The CDR3 is CASRPQGGKTYNEQFF. The CDR3 DNA is TGTGCCAGCAGGCCACAGGGGGGGAAAACCTACAATGAGCAGTTCTTC.

The chain recombines TRBV7-9 with TRBJ2-5, with 7 bases fitting TRBD2. The V gene's germline CDR1 is SEHNR and CDR2 FQNEAQ (reference sequence). The CDR3 sequence is 19 residues long. With V trimmed by 5 bases and J by 5 bases, 23 bases remained unmatched. The CDR3 DNA follows: TGTGCCAGCAGCACCCGCCCCCGGGACTACCCCTCGGACGGGGAGACCCAGTACTTC. Its translation: CASSTRPRDYPSDGETQYF.

The V call is TRBV18, the J call TRBJ2-7, with D possibly matching TRBD2 (5 bases). Deletions cut 3 bases from V and 6 bases from J, with 12 bases between. The CDR3 covers 13 residues. CDR1 is KGHSH, CDR2 LQKENI, per germline. CDR3 amino acids: CASSPSTGSEQYF. The CDR3 DNA is TGTGCCAGCTCACCCTCGACGGGGAGCGAGCAGTACTTC.